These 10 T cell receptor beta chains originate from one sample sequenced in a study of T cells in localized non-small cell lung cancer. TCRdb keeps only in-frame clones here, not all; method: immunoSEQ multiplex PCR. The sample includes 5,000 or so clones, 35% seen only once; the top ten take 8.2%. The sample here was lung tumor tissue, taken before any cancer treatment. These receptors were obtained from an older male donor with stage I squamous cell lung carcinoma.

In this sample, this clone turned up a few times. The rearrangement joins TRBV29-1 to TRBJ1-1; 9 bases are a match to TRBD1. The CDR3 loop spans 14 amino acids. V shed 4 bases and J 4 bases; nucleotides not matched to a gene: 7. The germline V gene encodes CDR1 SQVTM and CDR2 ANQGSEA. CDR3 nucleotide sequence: TGCAGCGTTGTTTCCGGACAGGGGATCACTGAAGCTTTCTTT. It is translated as CSVVSGQGITEAFF.

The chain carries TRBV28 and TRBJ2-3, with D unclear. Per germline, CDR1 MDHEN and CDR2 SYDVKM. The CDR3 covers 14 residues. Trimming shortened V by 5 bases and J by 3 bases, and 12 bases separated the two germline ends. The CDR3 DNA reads TGTGCCAGCAGTCCCCCCCATAGGACAGATACGCAGTATTTT. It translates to CASSPPHRTDTQYF.

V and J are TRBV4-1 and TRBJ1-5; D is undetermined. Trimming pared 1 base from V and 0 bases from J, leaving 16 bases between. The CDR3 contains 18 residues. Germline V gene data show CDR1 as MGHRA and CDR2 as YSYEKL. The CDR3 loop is CASSQGPGHSYSNQPQHF. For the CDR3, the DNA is TGCGCCAGCAGCCAAGGGCCCGGGCATTCGTATAGCAATCAGCCCCAGCATTTT.

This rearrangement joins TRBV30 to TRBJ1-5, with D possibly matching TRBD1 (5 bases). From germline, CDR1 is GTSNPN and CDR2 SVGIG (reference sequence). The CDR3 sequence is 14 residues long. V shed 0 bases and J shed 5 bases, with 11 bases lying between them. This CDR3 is CAWSVRSGHQPQHF. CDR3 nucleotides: TGTGCCTGGAGTGTACGGTCAGGGCATCAGCCCCAGCATTTT.

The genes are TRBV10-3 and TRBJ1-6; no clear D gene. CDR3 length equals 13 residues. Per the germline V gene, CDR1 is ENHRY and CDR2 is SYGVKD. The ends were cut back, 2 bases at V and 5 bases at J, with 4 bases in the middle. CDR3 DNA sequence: TGTGCCATCAGTGAGGGAAATAATTCACCCCTCCACTTT. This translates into CAISEGNNSPLHF.

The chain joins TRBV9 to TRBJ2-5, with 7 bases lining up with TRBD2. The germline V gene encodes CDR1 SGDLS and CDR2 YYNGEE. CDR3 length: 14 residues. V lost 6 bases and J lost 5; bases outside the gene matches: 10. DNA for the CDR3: TGTGCCAGCAACCCCTGGGGGGGAGGGGAGACCCAGTACTTC. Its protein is CASNPWGGGETQYF.

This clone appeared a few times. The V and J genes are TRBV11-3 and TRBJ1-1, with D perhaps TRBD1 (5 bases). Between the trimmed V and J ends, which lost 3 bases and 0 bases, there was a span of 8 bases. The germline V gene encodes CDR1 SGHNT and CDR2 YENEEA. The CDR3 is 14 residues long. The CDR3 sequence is CASSLPGMNTEAFF. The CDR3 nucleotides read TGTGCCAGCAGCTTGCCAGGGATGAACACTGAAGCTTTCTTT.

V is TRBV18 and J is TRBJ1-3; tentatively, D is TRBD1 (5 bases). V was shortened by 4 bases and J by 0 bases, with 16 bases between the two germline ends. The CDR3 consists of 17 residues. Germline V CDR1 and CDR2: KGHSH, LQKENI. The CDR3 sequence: CASSQDILFYSGNTIYF. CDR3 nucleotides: TGTGCCAGCTCACAGGACATCCTATTCTACTCTGGAAACACCATATATTTT. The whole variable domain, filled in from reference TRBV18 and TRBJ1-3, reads NAGVMQNPRHLVRRRGQEARLRCSPMKGHSHVYWYRQLPEEGLKFMVYLQKENIIDESGMPKERFSAEFPKEGPSILRIQQVVRGDSAAYFCASSQDILFYSGNTIYFGEGSWLTVV.

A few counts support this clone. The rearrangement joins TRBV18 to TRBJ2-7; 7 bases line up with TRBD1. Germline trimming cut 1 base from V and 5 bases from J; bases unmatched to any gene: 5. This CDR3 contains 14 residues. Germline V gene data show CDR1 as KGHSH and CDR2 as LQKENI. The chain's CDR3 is CASSPQGARDEQYF. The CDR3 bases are TGTGCCAGCTCACCACAGGGGGCTCGGGACGAGCAGTACTTC.

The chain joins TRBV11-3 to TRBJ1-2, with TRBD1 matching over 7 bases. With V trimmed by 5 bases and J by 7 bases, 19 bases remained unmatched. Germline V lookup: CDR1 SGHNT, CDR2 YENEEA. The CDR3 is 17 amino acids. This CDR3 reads CASSRSTGYGATSGYTF. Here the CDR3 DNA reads TGTGCCAGCAGCCGCTCGACAGGGTACGGGGCAACGAGTGGCTACACCTTC.